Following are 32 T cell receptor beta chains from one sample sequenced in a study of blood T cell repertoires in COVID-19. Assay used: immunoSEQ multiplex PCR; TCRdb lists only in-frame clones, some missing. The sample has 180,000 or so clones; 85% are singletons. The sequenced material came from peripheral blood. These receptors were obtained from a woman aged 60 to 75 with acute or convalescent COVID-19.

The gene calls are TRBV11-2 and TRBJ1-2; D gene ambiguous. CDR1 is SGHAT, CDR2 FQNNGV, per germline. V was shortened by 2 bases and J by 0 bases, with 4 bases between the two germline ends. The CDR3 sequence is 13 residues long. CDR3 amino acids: CASSLTANYGYTF. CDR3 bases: TGTGCCAGCAGCTTAACAGCTAACTATGGCTACACCTTC.

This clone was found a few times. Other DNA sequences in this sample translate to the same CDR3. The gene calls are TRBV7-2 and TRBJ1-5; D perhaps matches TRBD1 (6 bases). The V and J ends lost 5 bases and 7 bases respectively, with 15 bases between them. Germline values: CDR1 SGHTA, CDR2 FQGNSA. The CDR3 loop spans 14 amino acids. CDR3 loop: CASSRSRGGQPQHF. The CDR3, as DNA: TGTGCCAGCAGCCGTTCCAGGGGCGGGCAGCCCCAGCATTTT.

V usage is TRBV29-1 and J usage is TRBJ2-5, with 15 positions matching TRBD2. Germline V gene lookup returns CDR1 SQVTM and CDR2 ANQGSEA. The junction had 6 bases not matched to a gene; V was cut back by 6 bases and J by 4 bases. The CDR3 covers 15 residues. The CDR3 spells CSVSPGLAGGETQYF. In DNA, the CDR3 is TGCAGCGTCAGCCCGGGACTAGCGGGAGGAGAGACCCAGTACTTC.

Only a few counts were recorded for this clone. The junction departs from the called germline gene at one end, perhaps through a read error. CDR3 coding DNA: TGTGCTAGCAGCCAAGGACAAGATAATTCACCCCTCCACTTT. Protein: CASSQGQDNSPLHF. The rearrangement uses TRBV7-7 and TRBJ1-6; D possibly corresponds to TRBD1 (5 bases). Germline V lookup: CDR1 SSHAT, CDR2 FNYEAQ (reference sequence). This CDR3 region has 14 residues.

CDR3 DNA: TGTGCCTGGAGTGGACAGGTACATGAAAAACTGTTTTTT. Amino acid sequence: CAWSGQVHEKLFF. The chain carries TRBV30 and TRBJ1-4; D possibly corresponds to TRBD1 (6 bases). Looked up from germline, CDR1 is GTSNPN and CDR2 is SVGIG (reference sequence). V was cut by 1 base and J by 6 bases, with 9 bases left in between. This CDR3 comprises 13 residues.

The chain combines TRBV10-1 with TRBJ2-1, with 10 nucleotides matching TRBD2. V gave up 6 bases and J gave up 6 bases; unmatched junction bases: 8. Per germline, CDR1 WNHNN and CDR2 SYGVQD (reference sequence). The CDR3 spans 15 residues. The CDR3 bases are TGCGCCAGCAGCCGGGGGGGACTAGCGACCAATGAGCAGTTCTTC. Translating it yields CASSRGGLATNEQFF.

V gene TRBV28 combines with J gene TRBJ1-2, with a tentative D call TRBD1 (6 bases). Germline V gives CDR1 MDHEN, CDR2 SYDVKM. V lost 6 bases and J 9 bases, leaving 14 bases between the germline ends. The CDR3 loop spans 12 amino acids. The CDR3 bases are TGTGCCAGCAGGCTAGGCCAGGGGAGCTACACCTTC. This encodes CASRLGQGSYTF.

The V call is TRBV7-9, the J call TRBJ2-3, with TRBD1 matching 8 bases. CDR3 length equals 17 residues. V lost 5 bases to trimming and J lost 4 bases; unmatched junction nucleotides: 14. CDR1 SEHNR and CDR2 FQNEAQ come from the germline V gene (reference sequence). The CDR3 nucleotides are TGTGCCAGCAGCCACGGTGGTGGGACAGGAGGGGCAGATACGCAGTATTTT. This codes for CASSHGGGTGGADTQYF.

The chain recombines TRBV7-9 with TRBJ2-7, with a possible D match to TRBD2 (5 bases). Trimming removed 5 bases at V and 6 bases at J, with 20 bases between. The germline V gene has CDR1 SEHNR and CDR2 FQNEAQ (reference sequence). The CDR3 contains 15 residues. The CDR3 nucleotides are TGTGCCAGCAGCCCCCCGATCGAGGGAGTTTTCGAGCAGTACGTC. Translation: CASSPPIEGVFEQYV.

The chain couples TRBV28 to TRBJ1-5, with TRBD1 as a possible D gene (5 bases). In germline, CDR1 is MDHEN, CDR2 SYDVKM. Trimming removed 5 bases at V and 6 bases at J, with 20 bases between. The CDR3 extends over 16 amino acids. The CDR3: CASSPMTVLVSQPQHF. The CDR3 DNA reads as TGTGCCAGCAGTCCGATGACAGTGTTGGTCAGTCAGCCCCAGCATTTT.

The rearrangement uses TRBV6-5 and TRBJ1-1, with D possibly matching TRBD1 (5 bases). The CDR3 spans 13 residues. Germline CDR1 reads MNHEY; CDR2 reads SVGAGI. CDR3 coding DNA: TGTCTTTCGGGGGAGTACGGGAACACTGAAGCTTTCTTT. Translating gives CLSGEYGNTEAFF.

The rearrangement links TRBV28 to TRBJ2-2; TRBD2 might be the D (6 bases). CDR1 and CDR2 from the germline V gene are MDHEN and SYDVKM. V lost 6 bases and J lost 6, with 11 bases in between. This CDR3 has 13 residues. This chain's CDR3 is CASSHRRAGELFF. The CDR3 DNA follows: TGTGCCAGCAGCCACCGGAGGGCCGGGGAGCTGTTTTTT.

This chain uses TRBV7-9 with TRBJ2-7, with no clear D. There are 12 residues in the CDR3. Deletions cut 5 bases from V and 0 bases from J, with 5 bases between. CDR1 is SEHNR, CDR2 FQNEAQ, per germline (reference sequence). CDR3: CASSPFSYEQYF. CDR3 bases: TGTGCCAGCAGCCCGTTCTCCTACGAGCAGTACTTC.

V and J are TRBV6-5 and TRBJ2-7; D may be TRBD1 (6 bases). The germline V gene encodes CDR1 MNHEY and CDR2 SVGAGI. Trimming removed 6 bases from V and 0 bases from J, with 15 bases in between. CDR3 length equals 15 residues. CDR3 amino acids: CASSKGDARSYEQYF. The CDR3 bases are TGTGCCAGCAGCAAGGGGGACGCGCGCTCCTACGAGCAGTACTTC.

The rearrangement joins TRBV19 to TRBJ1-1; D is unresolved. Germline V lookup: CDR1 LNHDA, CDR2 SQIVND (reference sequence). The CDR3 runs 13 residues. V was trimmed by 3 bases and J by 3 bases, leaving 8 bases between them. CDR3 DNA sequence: TGTGCCAGTAGTATTTCCCTCTACACTGAAGCTTTCTTT. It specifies CASSISLYTEAFF.

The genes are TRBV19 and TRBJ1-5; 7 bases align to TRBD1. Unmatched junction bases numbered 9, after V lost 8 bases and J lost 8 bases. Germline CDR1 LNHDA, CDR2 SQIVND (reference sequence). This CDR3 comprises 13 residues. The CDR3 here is CASQDRPYEPQHF. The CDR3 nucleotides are TGTGCCAGTCAGGACAGGCCTTACGAGCCCCAGCATTTT.

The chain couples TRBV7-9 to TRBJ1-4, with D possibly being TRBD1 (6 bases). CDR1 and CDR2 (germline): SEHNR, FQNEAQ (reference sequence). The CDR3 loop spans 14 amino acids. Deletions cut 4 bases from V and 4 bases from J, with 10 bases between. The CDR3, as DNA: TGTGCCAGCAGCTCCCGACAGGTTAATGAAAAACTGTTTTTT. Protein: CASSSRQVNEKLFF.

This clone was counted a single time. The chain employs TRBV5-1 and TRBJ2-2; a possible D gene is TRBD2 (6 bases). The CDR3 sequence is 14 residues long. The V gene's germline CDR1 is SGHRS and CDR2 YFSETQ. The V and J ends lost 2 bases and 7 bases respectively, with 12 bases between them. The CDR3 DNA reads TGCGCCAGCAGCTTTGGTGCGGGGAACGGGGAGCTGTTTTTT. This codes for CASSFGAGNGELFF.

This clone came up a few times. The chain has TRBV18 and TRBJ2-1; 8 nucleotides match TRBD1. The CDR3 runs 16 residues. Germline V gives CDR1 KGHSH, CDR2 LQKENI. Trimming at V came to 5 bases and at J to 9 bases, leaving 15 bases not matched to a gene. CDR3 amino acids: CASSDPGQGSIGEQFF. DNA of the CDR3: TGTGCCAGCTCAGACCCTGGACAGGGCAGCATTGGTGAGCAGTTCTTC. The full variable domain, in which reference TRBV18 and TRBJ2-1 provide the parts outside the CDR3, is NAGVMQNPRHLVRRRGQEARLRCSPMKGHSHVYWYRQLPEEGLKFMVYLQKENIIDESGMPKERFSAEFPKEGPSILRIQQVVRGDSAAYFCASSDPGQGSIGEQFFGPGTRLTVL.

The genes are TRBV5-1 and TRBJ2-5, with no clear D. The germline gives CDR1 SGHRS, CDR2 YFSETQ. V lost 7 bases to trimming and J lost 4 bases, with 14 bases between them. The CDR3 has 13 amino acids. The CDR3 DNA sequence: TGCGCCAGCCGTTACGAGGTCGGAGAGACCCAGTACTTC. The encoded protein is CASRYEVGETQYF.

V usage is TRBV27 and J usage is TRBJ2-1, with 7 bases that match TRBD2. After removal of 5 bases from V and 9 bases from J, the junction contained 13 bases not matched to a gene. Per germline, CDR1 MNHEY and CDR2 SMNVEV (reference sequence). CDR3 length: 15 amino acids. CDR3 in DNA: TGTGCCAGCAGTCCACGACTAGCTACCAGCGGTGAGCAGTTCTTC. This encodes CASSPRLATSGEQFF.

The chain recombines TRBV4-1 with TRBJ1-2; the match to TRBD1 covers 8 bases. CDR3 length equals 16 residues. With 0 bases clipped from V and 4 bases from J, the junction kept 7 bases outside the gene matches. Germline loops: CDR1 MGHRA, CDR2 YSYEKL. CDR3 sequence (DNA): TGCGCCAGCAGCCAAGATCGGACAGGGAGATTCTATGGCTACACCTTC. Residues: CASSQDRTGRFYGYTF.

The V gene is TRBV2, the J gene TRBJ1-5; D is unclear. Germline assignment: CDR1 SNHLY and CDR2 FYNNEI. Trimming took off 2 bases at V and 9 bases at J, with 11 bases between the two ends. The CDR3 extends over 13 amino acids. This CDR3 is CASSERARGPQHF. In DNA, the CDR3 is TGTGCCAGCAGTGAAAGGGCACGGGGGCCCCAGCATTTT.

The CDR3 spells CASSLAAGASKNIQYF. CDR3 sequence (DNA): TGCGCCAGCAGCTTGGCCGCGGGAGCGAGCAAAAACATTCAGTACTTC. V is TRBV5-1 and J is TRBJ2-4, with TRBD2 matching 7 bases. The germline CDR1 and CDR2 sequences are SGHRS and YFSETQ. V shed 0 bases and J 3 bases; nucleotides not matched to a gene: 6. This CDR3 is 16 amino acids long. The variable domain in full, with the rest retrieved from reference TRBV5-1 and TRBJ2-4, is KAGVTQTPRYLIKTRGQQVTLSCSPISGHRSVSWYQQTPGQGLQFLFEYFSETQRNKGNFPGRFSGRQFSNSRSEMNVSTLELGDSALYLCASSLAAGASKNIQYFGAGTRLSVL.

The CDR3 loop is CASSLGTGANYGYTF. DNA of the CDR3: TGTGCCAGCAGCTTGGGGACAGGAGCTAACTATGGCTACACCTTC. The chain has TRBV7-9 and TRBJ1-2, with TRBD1 matching over 8 bases. The CDR3 spans 15 residues. The germline CDR1 and CDR2 sequences are SEHNR and FQNEAQ (reference sequence). The V and J ends lost 3 bases and 0 bases, in that order; junction bases with no gene match: 3.

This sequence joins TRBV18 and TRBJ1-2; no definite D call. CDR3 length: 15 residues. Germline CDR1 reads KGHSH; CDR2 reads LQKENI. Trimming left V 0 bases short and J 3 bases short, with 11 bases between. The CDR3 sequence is CASSPPSQRDYGYTF. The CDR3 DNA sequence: TGTGCCAGCTCACCACCGAGCCAGCGAGACTATGGCTACACCTTC.

In DNA, the CDR3 is TGTGCCAGTAGTACTATATCAGGGGCTAGGAACACTGAAGCTTTCTTT. Translated: CASSTISGARNTEAFF. The gene calls are TRBV19 and TRBJ1-1; the D gene is possibly TRBD1 (6 bases). CDR3 size: 16 residues. Germline CDR1 LNHDA, CDR2 SQIVND (reference sequence). V lost 4 bases to trimming and J lost 1 base, with 16 bases between them.

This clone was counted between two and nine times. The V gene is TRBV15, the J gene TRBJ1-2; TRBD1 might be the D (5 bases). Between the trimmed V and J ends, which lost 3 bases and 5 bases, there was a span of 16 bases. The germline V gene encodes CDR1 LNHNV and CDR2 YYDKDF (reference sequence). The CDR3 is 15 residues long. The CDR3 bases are TGTGCCACCAGCAGGGGGGGAGGAGGGAATTATGGCTACACCTTC. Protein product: CATSRGGGGNYGYTF.

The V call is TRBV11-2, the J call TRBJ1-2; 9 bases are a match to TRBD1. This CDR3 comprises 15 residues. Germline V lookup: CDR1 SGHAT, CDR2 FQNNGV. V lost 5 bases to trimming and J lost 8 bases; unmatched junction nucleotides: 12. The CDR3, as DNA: TGTGCCAGCAGCCTTCATGTACAGGGGGCGTTAGGCTACACCTTC. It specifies CASSLHVQGALGYTF.

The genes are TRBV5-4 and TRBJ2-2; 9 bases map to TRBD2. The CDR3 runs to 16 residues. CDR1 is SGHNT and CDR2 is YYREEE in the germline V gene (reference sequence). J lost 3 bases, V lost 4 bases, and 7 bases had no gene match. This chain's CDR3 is CASSVGIAGDTGELFF. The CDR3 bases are TGTGCCAGCAGCGTCGGGATAGCGGGAGACACCGGGGAGCTGTTTTTT.

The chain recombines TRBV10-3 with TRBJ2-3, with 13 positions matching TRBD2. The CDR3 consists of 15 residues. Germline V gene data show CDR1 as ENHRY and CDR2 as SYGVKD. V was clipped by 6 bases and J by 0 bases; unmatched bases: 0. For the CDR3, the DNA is TGTGCCATCAGGGGACTAGCGGGAAGCACAGATACGCAGTATTTT. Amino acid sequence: CAIRGLAGSTDTQYF.

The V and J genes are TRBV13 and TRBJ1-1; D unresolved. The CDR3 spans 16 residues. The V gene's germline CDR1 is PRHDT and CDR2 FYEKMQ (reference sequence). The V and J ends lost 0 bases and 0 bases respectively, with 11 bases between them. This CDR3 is CASSLGRGRMNTEAFF. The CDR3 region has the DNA TGTGCCAGCAGCTTAGGCCGAGGAAGGATGAACACTGAAGCTTTCTTT.